This TCR beta chain was sequenced during a study of cytomegalovirus exposure and HLA in healthy donors (dated by TCRdb to the late 2010s). As for the study more broadly: An earlier analysis of several hundred of the donors reported 276 Gb of sequence data and around 120 million unique TCR beta sequences obtained from roughly 170 million T cells. Approximately 310 gigabases of sequencing data and 80 million or so unique TCR sequences were included in an early release covering 500 to 750 HLA-typed donors. Among the roughly 390 genotyped donors, approximately 82% belonged to the genetic ancestry cluster associated with self-reported Caucasian donors. The study was designed to test whether signatures of past pathogen exposure could be identified by cataloging public T cell receptors. The study profiled the T cell repertoires of about 640 subjects by immunosequencing and related them to cytomegalovirus serostatus. In addition to the first cohort of around 670 subjects, a separate validation cohort of about 120 different subjects was used. To predict cytomegalovirus infection status, the study combined high-throughput TCR immunosequencing, statistical association of individual TCRs with disease status, and machine learning. To study patterns of TCR occurrence, a later analysis re-analyzed previously published TCR beta repertoires from 650 to 750 donors and added high-resolution HLA genotyping. In the later analysis, no new phenotypic data were used to find candidate immune exposures; instead, reliance was placed on TCR beta sequences and their occurrence across donors. In an earlier analysis of a few hundred of the donors, high-throughput TCR beta sequencing was used to judge whether each TCR beta V gene segment behaved as functional or pseudogenic. Alongside the repertoire data, information on donor age, sex, ethnicity and CMV serostatus was compiled. Genome-wide SNP genotypes for about three fifths of the roughly 670 donors were used in a later genetic analysis, which treated that subset as a discovery cohort. Every repertoire in the discovery cohort had been generated on one and the same sequencing platform. Class I and class II HLA loci were covered by the typing at four-digit resolution. The number of donors typed differed by locus, with roughly 629-640 for A, B, C, DRB1 and DQB1, 522 for DQA1, 606 for DPA1, and some 470 for DPB1. Roughly 5 DR-DQ haplotypes were treated as single units for association and clustering because of strong linkage in the cohort. Across approximately 420 genotyped donors of the cohort, an average of about 240,000 unique TCR beta nucleotide sequences per donor were sequenced, and roughly a sixth of those sequences were non-productive. The paper's findings and limits, for the study overall: Linkage disequilibrium might explain the correlated functional status among segregating V segments, but an unknown experimental factor could not be excluded. Compared with the approximately 710-donor mean, donors in an Asian-associated ancestry cluster had fewer N-insertions in productive TCRs, according to a later genetic analysis. A later genetic analysis associated a missense DCLRE1C variant with V-gene and J-gene trimming of TCR beta chains, and an independent cohort replicated the association. A group of highly shared sequence variants was considered likely to be a technical artifact of the sequencing pipeline. A later analysis found that HLA-associated TCR beta chains were more clonally expanded and had lower generation probabilities than equally common non-associated chains. A further reported finding was that TCR beta sequences accurately predicted the HLA-A and HLA-B alleles for most subjects in the first cohort. Around 16 rarely observed V segments, including chromosome 9 orphons, were excluded from the earlier analysis of about 500 of the donors because counts were too low. Because some donors lacked HLA typing at each locus, the association tests relied only on the typed subset. A total of roughly 160 TCR beta chains were listed by the study as associated with cytomegalovirus. An earlier analysis of approximately 500 of the donors showed that most TCR beta V segments appeared in productive rearrangements either about 87% or about 30% of the time, which broadly matched IMGT annotations. For the cohort, immune exposure information was limited to CMV serostatus. Strong co-occurrence of HLA alleles, especially DR and DQ, made assigning TCR associations to individual alleles difficult. In a later analysis, most CMV-associated TCR beta chains were found to appear HLA-restricted, with HLA associations seemingly driven largely by CMV exposure. Across donors, most TCR sequences were observed very rarely, whereas some public TCRs were present in many individuals. Presence/absence analyses assumed roughly uniform sequencing depth across donors, an assumption that may not hold. In this cohort, only TCR beta chains were sequenced, and detectable features were limited by the absence of alpha or paired-chain data. The classifier was reported to diagnose cytomegalovirus status with high specificity and sensitivity in both the original and validation cohorts. In vitro tests confirmed that a few of the cytomegalovirus-associated TCR beta chains recognize cytomegalovirus antigens. According to a later analysis, TCR association rates differed among HLA loci, with DRB1 alleles showing the most associated TCRs and HLA-C alleles showing the fewest. According to a later analysis, parvovirus B19, influenza, CMV and Epstein-Barr virus appeared linked to several top co-occurrence clusters. Some IMGT-functional V segments, including TRBV6-2 and TRBV6-3, could not be distinguished by the 87-base-pair reads and were therefore excluded. It was suggested by the authors that the approach could potentially be generalized to other disease states and immunological phenotypes. Specific HLA alleles were associated with around 18,000 TCR beta sequences at a false discovery rate of 0.05 in a later analysis.

The library was obtained by the immunoSEQ multiplex PCR assay. A mixture of 60 forward primers for TCR Vbeta segments and 13 reverse primers for TCR Jbeta segments was used in the multiplex PCR. A multiplex PCR assay on genomic DNA amplified the CDR3 region of rearranged TCR beta genes. Amplified TCR beta libraries were sequenced as 87-base-pair reads on the Illumina HiSeq System. As for the authors' bioinformatics: Across the 700 or so repertoires, a later analysis counted roughly 77 million unique TCR beta chains, roughly 11 million of which were shared by at least two donors. To remove PCR and sequencing errors, raw reads were error-corrected and collapsed into unique sequences using a nearest-neighbor algorithm that merged closely related sequences. To assign V, D and J gene segments, CDR3 sequences were aligned to IMGT reference sequences. Each retained sequence needed at least a six-nucleotide match to both a V gene segment and a J gene segment. Rearrangements were classified as productive when the CDR3 lacked stop codons and remained in frame with V and J, and all other rearrangements were classified as non-productive. Following IMGT convention, CDR3 was defined as the stretch from the second conserved V-encoded cysteine to the conserved J-encoded phenylalanine. The earlier analysis of 500 to 750 of the donors excluded any sequence lacking an unambiguous match to a single V gene segment. An earlier analysis of 587 of the donors called V segments functional above 56.7% productive rearrangements and segregating when the between-donor standard deviation exceeded 5%. A statistical classification framework was built for diagnosing cytomegalovirus status from the catalog of TCR beta chain sequences. In a later analysis, V and J genes were assigned by comparing TCR nucleotide sequences against IMGT/GENE-DB human TR gene sequences. Using the TCRdist pipeline, a later analysis assigned CDR3 sequences along with most-parsimonious VDJ recombination scenarios. In a later analysis, each TCR beta chain was defined by its CDR3 amino acid sequence together with its V-gene family, and reads without a unique V-gene family were excluded. A later analysis removed several hundred highly shared, low-generation-probability nucleotide sequences to deal with suspected cross-contamination and a sequencing artifact. For each public chain, a later analysis derived a clonal expansion index from normalized ranks of inferred template counts within each repertoire. Generation probabilities in a later analysis came from a VDJ recombination model fitted to out-of-frame rearrangements, and those results were checked against IGoR. A later analysis scored TCR-TCR, TCR-HLA and TCR-CMV co-occurrence with hypergeometric tests, applying a repertoire-size bias correction to TCR pairs. A later analysis estimated false discovery rates by permuting HLA or CMV assignments 20 times. In a later analysis, co-occurring TCRs were grouped using DBSCAN, with TCRdist sequence similarity added in when clustering inside HLA-allele-positive subsets. Repertoires with fewer than 30,000 or more than 120,000 public chains were left out of co-occurrence clustering, as were five repertoires with anomalous nucleotide sharing. Imported from immuneACCESS, the table was reduced by TCRdb to in-frame sequences with V and J called. These copies leave out some clones; in studies compared against another copy, an unresolved V gene accounts for under half, and the cause of the remainder is not known. That table is the source of V, J and clone size, and D and trimming were worked out from the DNA. This sample is represented by over 250,000 clones; more than 55% of them were singletons. The ten largest clones represent approximately 2.3% of the sample.

The cohort comprised approximately 700 healthy bone marrow donors. At the time of sampling, every cohort member was nominally healthy, though immune exposures that went unrecorded were likely present. The donor tested CMV seronegative and was one of the 352 seronegative cohort members. Each donor provided a peripheral blood sample, and peripheral blood mononuclear cells were used for TCR beta sequencing. The Qiagen DNeasy Blood Extraction Kit was used to extract genomic DNA from the blood cell samples. The sample holds a few counts of this clone. No antigen is known for it. Nothing much larger sits one base from this clone, and base qualities are not available. CDR1 and CDR2 are drawn from the germline V gene: MNHEY, SVGAGI. From V the trimming removes 2 bases and from J it removes 4 bases, while the gene matches leave 7 bases of the junction unaccounted for. The CDR3 holds 16 amino acids from the cysteine to the phenylalanine. The read is trimmed to its CDR3 DNA, 48 bases read in frame from base 1.

This TCR derives from a female donor in good health and CMV-seronegative. The rearranged segments are TRBV6-5 and TRBJ2-2; 7 central nucleotides agree with TRBD2. Sequenced material: PBMCs. The bases read TGTGCCAGCAGTTACAGCGGGGACCGGCCCACCGGGGAGCTGTTTTTT. Its product reads: CASSYSGDRPTGELFF.